The 16 T cell receptor beta chains in this list originate from one sample, sequenced in a study of cytomegalovirus exposure and HLA in healthy donors. The PCR was carried out with 60 Vbeta primers and 13 Jbeta primers. Sequencing used immunoSEQ multiplex PCR; TCRdb keeps in-frame clones, though not all of them. The data show roughly 93,000 clones, around 80% seen once. The source material was PBMCs. The receptors derive from a young man in good health and CMV-seropositive.

The chain is built from TRBV9 and TRBJ2-7; 7 positions match TRBD2. The CDR3 contains 15 residues. Germline CDR1 is SGDLS and CDR2 is YYNGEE. V lost 1 base to trimming and J lost 3 bases; unmatched junction nucleotides: 7. CDR3 in amino acids: CASSVSSGVDYEQYF. The CDR3 DNA reads TGTGCCAGCAGCGTATCCAGCGGGGTCGACTACGAGCAGTACTTC.

The rearrangement uses TRBV5-1 and TRBJ1-3; unclear D gene. The CDR3 runs to 16 residues. The germline V and J ends were trimmed by 3 bases and 0 bases, with 13 bases remaining between them. Germline assignment: CDR1 SGHRS and CDR2 YFSETQ. This CDR3 reads CASSSTPQDSGNTIYF. CDR3 nucleotides: TGCGCCAGCAGCTCCACTCCTCAAGACTCTGGAAACACCATATATTTT.

The table lists this clone with a count of one. This chain uses TRBV4-1 with TRBJ2-2, with TRBD2 identical over 9 bases. Germline-derived CDR1 and CDR2 are MGHRA and YSYEKL. With 2 bases clipped from V and 2 bases from J, the junction kept 6 bases outside the gene matches. CDR3 length: 17 residues. The DNA of the CDR3 is TGCGCCAGCAGCCAAATGGCTAGCGGGGCTAACACCGGGGAGCTGTTTTTT. Translation: CASSQMASGANTGELFF.

This chain joins TRBV11-2 and TRBJ2-3, with 7 bases lining up with TRBD2. The junction had 7 bases not matched to a gene; V was cut back by 1 base and J by 3 bases. The length of the CDR3 is 16 residues. CDR1 is SGHAT and CDR2 is FQNNGV in the germline V gene. The CDR3 sequence: CASSLGGGRETDTQYF. Here the CDR3 DNA reads TGTGCCAGCAGCTTAGGGGGGGGTCGGGAAACAGATACGCAGTATTTT.

The chain uses TRBV7-9 and TRBJ1-1; 7 bases line up with TRBD1. Germline V CDR1 and CDR2: SEHNR, FQNEAQ (reference sequence). Trimming took 4 bases from V and 0 from J; bases not matched to a gene: 8. The CDR3 has 16 amino acids. CDR3 DNA: TGTGCCAGCAGCTCCAGACCGACAGGGTTGAACACTGAAGCTTTCTTT. Amino acids: CASSSRPTGLNTEAFF.

The V gene is TRBV6-6, the J gene TRBJ1-5, with a possible D match to TRBD1 (5 bases). Trimming pared 2 bases from V and 3 bases from J, leaving 8 bases between. CDR3 size: 14 residues. Per germline, CDR1 MNHNY and CDR2 SVGAGI (reference sequence). CDR3 nucleotide sequence: TGTGCCAGCAGTTACGGGGGGTTCAATCAGCCCCAGCATTTT. Its protein is CASSYGGFNQPQHF.

The V and J genes are TRBV25-1 and TRBJ1-2; TRBD1 matches 8 bases. Per the germline V gene, CDR1 is MGHDK and CDR2 is SYGVNS. The CDR3 totals 14 residues. Trimming removed 1 base from V and 7 bases from J; junction bases left unmatched: 5. CDR3 sequence reads: CASSEFQGAGGYTF. CDR3 nucleotides: TGTGCCAGCAGTGAATTCCAGGGGGCAGGTGGCTACACCTTC.

In its sample, this clone was seen a few times. This chain joins TRBV18 and TRBJ1-3; D possibly corresponds to TRBD1 (5 bases). CDR3 length: 18 residues. V lost 3 bases and J 0 bases, leaving 18 bases between the germline ends. The germline V gene encodes CDR1 KGHSH and CDR2 LQKENI. CDR3 region: CASSPPSGVGHSGNTIYF. CDR3 DNA: TGTGCCAGCTCACCTCCGAGCGGGGTGGGGCACTCTGGAAACACCATATATTTT.

This clone has only a few counts. The V call is TRBV9, the J call TRBJ2-7, with TRBD2 matching over 9 bases. The CDR3 length is 15 residues. CDR1 is SGDLS and CDR2 is YYNGEE in the germline V gene. V dropped 4 bases and J dropped 3; count of bases not matched to a gene: 8. CDR3 sequence (DNA): TGTGCCAGCAGCCGAAGCGGGGGGACGTACTACGAGCAGTACTTC. As protein: CASSRSGGTYYEQYF.

This chain uses TRBV9 with TRBJ2-2; D perhaps matches TRBD1 (5 bases). This CDR3 contains 15 residues. Trimming removed 0 bases at V and 8 bases at J, with 14 bases between. CDR1 and CDR2 from the germline V gene are SGDLS and YYNGEE. This CDR3 reads CASSVGTFLSGELFF. The CDR3 bases are TGTGCCAGCAGCGTAGGGACATTCTTGTCGGGGGAGCTGTTTTTT. Variable domain in full (rest from reference TRBV9 and TRBJ2-2): DSGVTQTPKHLITATGQRVTLRCSPRSGDLSVYWYQQSLDQGLQFLIQYYNGEERAKGNILERFSAQQFPDLHSELNLSSLELGDSALYFCASSVGTFLSGELFFGEGSRLTVL.

The chain carries TRBV4-1 and TRBJ2-7, with D possibly TRBD1 on 5 matching bases. V lost 0 bases and J lost 5, with 8 bases in between. Germline V gene lookup returns CDR1 MGHRA and CDR2 YSYEKL. This CDR3 spans 13 amino acids. The CDR3 DNA follows: TGCGCCAGCAGCCAAGATCCCAGGGACGAGCAGTACTTC. Protein: CASSQDPRDEQYF.

Written as DNA, the CDR3 is TGTGCCAGCACAACAGGAGACCAAGAGACCCAGTACTTC. Amino acid sequence: CASTTGDQETQYF. The chain employs TRBV6-1 and TRBJ2-5; TRBD1 is a possible D gene (5 bases). CDR1 MNHNS and CDR2 SASEGT come from the germline V gene. V was cut by 7 bases and J by 0 bases, with 9 bases left in between. The CDR3 contains 13 residues.

The rearrangement links TRBV2 to TRBJ2-6; D gene uncertain. The CDR3 is 12 residues long. The germline V gene encodes CDR1 SNHLY and CDR2 FYNNEI. V lost 6 bases, J lost 2 bases, and 2 bases lay in between. The CDR3 region is CASSAGANVLTF. CDR3 nucleotides: TGTGCCAGCAGCGCTGGGGCCAACGTCCTGACTTTC.

The V and J genes are TRBV30 and TRBJ2-7, with 7 bases identical to TRBD1. V trimming: 5 bases; J trimming: 1 base; junction bases outside the gene matches: 5. Germline CDR1 GTSNPN, CDR2 SVGIG (reference sequence). This CDR3 region has 13 residues. CDR3 in DNA: TGTGCCTGGGAACAGGGGCAATCCTACGAGCAGTACTTC. Encoded protein: CAWEQGQSYEQYF. Filled out from reference TRBV30 and TRBJ2-7, the complete variable domain reads SQTIHQWPATLVQPVGSPLSLECTVEGTSNPNLYWYRQAAGRGLQLLFYSVGIGQISSEVPQNLSASRPQDRQFILSSKKLLLSDSGFYLCAWEQGQSYEQYFGPGTRLTVT.

Here the CDR3 DNA reads TGTGCCAGCAGTTTATTGACAGCGAACACTGAAGCTTTCTTT. Encoded protein: CASSLLTANTEAFF. The rearrangement uses TRBV28 and TRBJ1-1; weak D call: TRBD1 (5 bases). The CDR3 is 14 residues long. From germline, CDR1 is MDHEN and CDR2 SYDVKM. Trimming took 1 base from V and 1 from J, leaving 7 bases between them.

The V and J genes are TRBV18 and TRBJ1-6; D is unresolved. Between the trimmed V and J ends, which lost 5 bases and 7 bases, there was a span of 9 bases. This CDR3 region has 13 residues. Looked up from germline, CDR1 is KGHSH and CDR2 is LQKENI. The chain's CDR3 is CASSFEGNSPLHF. CDR3 DNA sequence: TGTGCCAGCTCATTCGAGGGAAATTCACCCCTCCACTTT.